Presented here are 20 T cell receptor beta chains from one specimen sequenced in a study of blood T cell repertoires in COVID-19. The repertoire was sequenced with immunoSEQ multiplex PCR; TCRdb's copy has only in-frame clones and lacks some. The sample yields about 250,000 clones, approximately 86% seen once. Sequencing was performed on peripheral blood. The receptors originated from a human donor with COVID-19, enrolled during active disease. The donor label of this sample is uncertain.

CDR3 nucleotides: TGTGCCAGCAGCGTAGCACTAGCGGGAGAGCAAAAAAACGATCAGTTCTTC. As protein: CASSVALAGEQKNDQFF. The chain couples TRBV9 to TRBJ2-1; 11 nucleotides match TRBD2. The J segment lost 13 bases and the V segment lost 0 bases, leaving 15 bases of the junction unmatched. The CDR3 loop spans 17 amino acids. CDR1 SGDLS and CDR2 YYNGEE come from the germline V gene. Variable domain in full (rest from reference TRBV9 and TRBJ2-1): DSGVTQTPKHLITATGQRVTLRCSPRSGDLSVYWYQQSLDQGLQFLIQYYNGEERAKGNILERFSAQQFPDLHSELNLSSLELGDSALYFCASSVALAGEQKNDQFFGPGTRLTVL.

The chain employs TRBV11-2 and TRBJ2-1; 11 nucleotides line up with TRBD2. Germline loops: CDR1 SGHAT, CDR2 FQNNGV. This CDR3 is 15 amino acids long. V lost 5 bases and J lost 6; bases outside the gene matches: 6. The CDR3: CASSPIGTSGNEQFF. In DNA form, the CDR3 reads TGTGCCAGCAGCCCTATAGGGACTAGCGGCAATGAGCAGTTCTTC.

This chain links TRBV2 with TRBJ1-2; TRBD1 agrees at 8 bases. This CDR3 has 13 residues. Germline loops: CDR1 SNHLY, CDR2 FYNNEI. The V segment lost 6 bases and the J segment 2 bases; nucleotides outside the gene matches: 2. As DNA, the CDR3 is TGTGCCAGCAGACAGGGGGTAAACTATGGCTACACCTTC. As protein: CASRQGVNYGYTF. The full variable domain, completed using reference TRBV2 and TRBJ1-2, is EPEVTQTPSHQVTQMGQEVILRCVPISNHLYFYWYRQILGQKVEFLVSFYNNEISEKSEIFDDQFSVERPDGSNFTLKIRSTKLEDSAMYFCASRQGVNYGYTFGSGTRLTVV.

The chain carries TRBV28 and TRBJ2-7, with a possible D match to TRBD2 (6 bases). Trimming removed 8 bases from V and 9 bases from J, with 8 bases in between. Germline values: CDR1 MDHEN, CDR2 SYDVKM. This CDR3 comprises 9 residues. CDR3 sequence (DNA): TGTGCCAGCGGGGACTGGCAGTACTTC. Translating it yields CASGDWQYF.

This chain joins TRBV2 and TRBJ1-6, with D possibly TRBD1 on 6 matching bases. This CDR3 is 15 amino acids long. With 4 bases removed from V and 7 bases from J, the gap between germline ends came to 14 bases. Germline assignment: CDR1 SNHLY and CDR2 FYNNEI. The CDR3 here is CASSGGRVGNSPLHF. CDR3 coding DNA: TGTGCCAGCAGTGGGGGGCGTGTGGGGAATTCACCCCTCCACTTT.

J is TRBJ1-3 and V is TRBV7-2, with unresolved D. Germline lookup yields CDR1 SGHTA and CDR2 FQGNSA. The V and J ends lost 5 bases and 0 bases respectively, with 11 bases between them. The CDR3 is 15 residues long. CDR3 residues: CASSPQRSSGNTIYF. For the CDR3, the DNA is TGTGCCAGCAGCCCCCAAAGGAGCTCTGGAAACACCATATATTTT.

The V gene is TRBV30, the J gene TRBJ2-3; 9 nucleotides line up with TRBD2. The CDR3 extends over 16 amino acids. The germline V gene has CDR1 GTSNPN and CDR2 SVGIG (reference sequence). J gave up 1 base and V 0 bases, and 5 bases lay outside the gene matches. In nucleotides, the CDR3 is TGTGCCTGGAGTGTATCGACTAGCGGACGCACAGATACGCAGTATTTT. Amino acid sequence: CAWSVSTSGRTDTQYF.

The J gene is TRBJ2-1, the V gene TRBV6-4; D is possibly TRBD2 (5 bases). This CDR3 comprises 15 residues. Germline CDR1 and CDR2: MRHNA and SNTAGT. Between the trimmed V and J ends, which lost 3 bases and 0 bases, there was a span of 9 bases. The chain's CDR3 is CASSEGGGSYNEQFF. In DNA form, the CDR3 reads TGTGCCAGCAGTGAAGGAGGCGGCTCCTACAATGAGCAGTTCTTC.

The chain is built from TRBV6-5 and TRBJ2-7; D is undetermined. Trimming left V 6 bases short and J 2 bases short, with 11 bases between. CDR1 and CDR2 from the germline V gene are MNHEY and SVGAGI. This CDR3 region has 13 residues. The CDR3 DNA is TGTGCCAGCAGGCGAGGTCGCACCTACGAGCAGTACTTC. Protein sequence: CASRRGRTYEQYF.

CDR3 sequence reads: CAVSPGLAGPYEQYF. As DNA, the CDR3 is TGTGCAGTTTCGCCGGGACTAGCGGGCCCCTACGAGCAGTACTTC. The chain carries TRBV15 and TRBJ2-7; 12 positions match TRBD2. The CDR3 extends over 15 amino acids. In germline, CDR1 is LNHNV, CDR2 YYDKDF (reference sequence). Together with reference TRBV15 and TRBJ2-7, the CDR3 gives the full variable domain: DAMVIQNPRYQVTQFGKPVTLSCSQTLNHNVMYWYQQKSSQAPKLLFHYYDKDFNNEADTPDNFQSRRPNTSFCFLDIRSPGLGDTAMYLCAVSPGLAGPYEQYFGPGTRLTVT.

The V call is TRBV2, the J call TRBJ1-1; D remains ambiguous. Trimming stripped 5 bases from V and 1 base from J, with 8 bases between. Germline V gene data show CDR1 as SNHLY and CDR2 as FYNNEI. The CDR3 is 13 amino acids. This chain's CDR3 is CASSLTANTEAFF. The CDR3 nucleotides read TGTGCCAGCAGTCTTACTGCGAACACTGAAGCTTTCTTT.

This clone was recorded a few times. The rearrangement joins TRBV19 to TRBJ1-3; perhaps TRBD1 as D (6 bases). Germline CDR1 reads LNHDA; CDR2 reads SQIVND (reference sequence). V lost 8 bases to trimming and J lost 5 bases, with 22 bases between them. The CDR3 loop spans 16 amino acids. CDR3: CASEGGTPPLRNTIYF. The DNA of the CDR3 is TGTGCCAGTGAGGGGGGGACTCCTCCGTTGAGAAACACCATATATTTT. Looking up the rest from reference TRBV19 and TRBJ1-3 gives the full variable domain: DGGITQSPKYLFRKEGQNVTLSCEQNLNHDAMYWYRQDPGQGLRLIYYSQIVNDFQKGDIAEGYSVSREKKESFPLTVTSAQKNPTAFYLCASEGGTPPLRNTIYFGEGSWLTVV.

The chain couples TRBV9 to TRBJ1-6, with no clear D. CDR3 length: 17 residues. V gave up 0 bases and J gave up 5 bases, with 15 bases separating them. Germline CDR1 and CDR2: SGDLS and YYNGEE. The CDR3 region is CASSVVDTVVHNSPLHF. The CDR3 DNA is TGTGCCAGCAGCGTAGTTGATACAGTAGTCCATAATTCACCCCTCCACTTT. Variable domain in full (rest from reference TRBV9 and TRBJ1-6): DSGVTQTPKHLITATGQRVTLRCSPRSGDLSVYWYQQSLDQGLQFLIQYYNGEERAKGNILERFSAQQFPDLHSELNLSSLELGDSALYFCASSVVDTVVHNSPLHFGNGTRLTVT.

The chain employs TRBV4-2 and TRBJ2-3, with TRBD2 as a possible D gene (5 bases). The V gene's germline CDR1 is LGHNA and CDR2 YNFKEQ. V was shortened by 4 bases and J by 6 bases, with 17 bases between the two germline ends. This CDR3 comprises 15 residues. CDR3 sequence: CASSPRAGLLDTQYF. CDR3 DNA sequence: TGTGCCAGCAGCCCGCGGGCCGGTCTTCTGGATACGCAGTATTTT.

This chain links TRBV29-1 with TRBJ2-7; 10 bases agree with TRBD1. V was pared by 6 bases and J by 5 bases, with 7 bases of the junction left unmatched. This CDR3 is 13 amino acids long. Germline V gene sequence: CDR1 SQVTM, CDR2 ANQGSEA. The CDR3 loop reads CSVTGQGVDEQYF. For the CDR3, the DNA is TGCAGCGTAACTGGACAGGGGGTGGACGAGCAGTACTTC.

V usage is TRBV30 and J usage is TRBJ1-1, with D perhaps matching TRBD1 (6 bases). Per germline, CDR1 GTSNPN and CDR2 SVGIG (reference sequence). The CDR3 runs 13 residues. The V gene lost 0 bases and the J gene lost 5 bases, with 10 bases spanning the gap. The CDR3 region has the DNA TGTGCCTGGAGTGTCACAGGGAAGACTGAAGCTTTCTTT. Translation: CAWSVTGKTEAFF.

J is TRBJ2-7 and V is TRBV18; 8 nucleotides match TRBD1. The CDR3 extends over 17 amino acids. V was clipped by 3 bases and J by 4 bases; unmatched bases: 14. Germline CDR1 and CDR2: KGHSH and LQKENI. The CDR3 protein is CASSPWNDRGLGYEQYF. CDR3 nucleotides: TGTGCCAGCTCACCGTGGAACGACAGGGGATTGGGGTACGAGCAGTACTTC.

V is TRBV6-2 or TRBV6-3 and J is TRBJ1-6; D not certain. Trimming left V 1 base short and J 8 bases short, with 9 bases between. This CDR3 spans 14 amino acids. Germline CDR1 reads MNHEY; CDR2 reads SVGEGT. The CDR3 DNA sequence: TGTGCCAGCAGTTACTTCTCGCAGGATTCACCCCTCCACTTT. Its translation: CASSYFSQDSPLHF.

The rearrangement joins TRBV5-1 to TRBJ2-7; 10 nucleotides line up with TRBD1. Germline-derived CDR1 and CDR2 are SGHRS and YFSETQ. This CDR3 contains 16 residues. V was clipped by 1 base and J by 2 bases; unmatched bases: 6. Here the CDR3 reads CASSLSPGQGTYEQYF. CDR3 nucleotide sequence: TGCGCCAGCAGCTTGTCCCCGGGACAGGGGACCTACGAGCAGTACTTC.

V gene TRBV5-1 combines with J gene TRBJ2-7, with a possible D match to TRBD1 (7 bases). The germline V and J ends were trimmed by 3 bases and 5 bases, with 18 bases remaining between them. This CDR3 spans 15 amino acids. Germline V gene sequence: CDR1 SGHRS, CDR2 YFSETQ. CDR3 bases: TGCGCCAGCAGCTCTCAGACAGGGAGGCACAACGAGCAGTACTTC. This codes for CASSSQTGRHNEQYF.